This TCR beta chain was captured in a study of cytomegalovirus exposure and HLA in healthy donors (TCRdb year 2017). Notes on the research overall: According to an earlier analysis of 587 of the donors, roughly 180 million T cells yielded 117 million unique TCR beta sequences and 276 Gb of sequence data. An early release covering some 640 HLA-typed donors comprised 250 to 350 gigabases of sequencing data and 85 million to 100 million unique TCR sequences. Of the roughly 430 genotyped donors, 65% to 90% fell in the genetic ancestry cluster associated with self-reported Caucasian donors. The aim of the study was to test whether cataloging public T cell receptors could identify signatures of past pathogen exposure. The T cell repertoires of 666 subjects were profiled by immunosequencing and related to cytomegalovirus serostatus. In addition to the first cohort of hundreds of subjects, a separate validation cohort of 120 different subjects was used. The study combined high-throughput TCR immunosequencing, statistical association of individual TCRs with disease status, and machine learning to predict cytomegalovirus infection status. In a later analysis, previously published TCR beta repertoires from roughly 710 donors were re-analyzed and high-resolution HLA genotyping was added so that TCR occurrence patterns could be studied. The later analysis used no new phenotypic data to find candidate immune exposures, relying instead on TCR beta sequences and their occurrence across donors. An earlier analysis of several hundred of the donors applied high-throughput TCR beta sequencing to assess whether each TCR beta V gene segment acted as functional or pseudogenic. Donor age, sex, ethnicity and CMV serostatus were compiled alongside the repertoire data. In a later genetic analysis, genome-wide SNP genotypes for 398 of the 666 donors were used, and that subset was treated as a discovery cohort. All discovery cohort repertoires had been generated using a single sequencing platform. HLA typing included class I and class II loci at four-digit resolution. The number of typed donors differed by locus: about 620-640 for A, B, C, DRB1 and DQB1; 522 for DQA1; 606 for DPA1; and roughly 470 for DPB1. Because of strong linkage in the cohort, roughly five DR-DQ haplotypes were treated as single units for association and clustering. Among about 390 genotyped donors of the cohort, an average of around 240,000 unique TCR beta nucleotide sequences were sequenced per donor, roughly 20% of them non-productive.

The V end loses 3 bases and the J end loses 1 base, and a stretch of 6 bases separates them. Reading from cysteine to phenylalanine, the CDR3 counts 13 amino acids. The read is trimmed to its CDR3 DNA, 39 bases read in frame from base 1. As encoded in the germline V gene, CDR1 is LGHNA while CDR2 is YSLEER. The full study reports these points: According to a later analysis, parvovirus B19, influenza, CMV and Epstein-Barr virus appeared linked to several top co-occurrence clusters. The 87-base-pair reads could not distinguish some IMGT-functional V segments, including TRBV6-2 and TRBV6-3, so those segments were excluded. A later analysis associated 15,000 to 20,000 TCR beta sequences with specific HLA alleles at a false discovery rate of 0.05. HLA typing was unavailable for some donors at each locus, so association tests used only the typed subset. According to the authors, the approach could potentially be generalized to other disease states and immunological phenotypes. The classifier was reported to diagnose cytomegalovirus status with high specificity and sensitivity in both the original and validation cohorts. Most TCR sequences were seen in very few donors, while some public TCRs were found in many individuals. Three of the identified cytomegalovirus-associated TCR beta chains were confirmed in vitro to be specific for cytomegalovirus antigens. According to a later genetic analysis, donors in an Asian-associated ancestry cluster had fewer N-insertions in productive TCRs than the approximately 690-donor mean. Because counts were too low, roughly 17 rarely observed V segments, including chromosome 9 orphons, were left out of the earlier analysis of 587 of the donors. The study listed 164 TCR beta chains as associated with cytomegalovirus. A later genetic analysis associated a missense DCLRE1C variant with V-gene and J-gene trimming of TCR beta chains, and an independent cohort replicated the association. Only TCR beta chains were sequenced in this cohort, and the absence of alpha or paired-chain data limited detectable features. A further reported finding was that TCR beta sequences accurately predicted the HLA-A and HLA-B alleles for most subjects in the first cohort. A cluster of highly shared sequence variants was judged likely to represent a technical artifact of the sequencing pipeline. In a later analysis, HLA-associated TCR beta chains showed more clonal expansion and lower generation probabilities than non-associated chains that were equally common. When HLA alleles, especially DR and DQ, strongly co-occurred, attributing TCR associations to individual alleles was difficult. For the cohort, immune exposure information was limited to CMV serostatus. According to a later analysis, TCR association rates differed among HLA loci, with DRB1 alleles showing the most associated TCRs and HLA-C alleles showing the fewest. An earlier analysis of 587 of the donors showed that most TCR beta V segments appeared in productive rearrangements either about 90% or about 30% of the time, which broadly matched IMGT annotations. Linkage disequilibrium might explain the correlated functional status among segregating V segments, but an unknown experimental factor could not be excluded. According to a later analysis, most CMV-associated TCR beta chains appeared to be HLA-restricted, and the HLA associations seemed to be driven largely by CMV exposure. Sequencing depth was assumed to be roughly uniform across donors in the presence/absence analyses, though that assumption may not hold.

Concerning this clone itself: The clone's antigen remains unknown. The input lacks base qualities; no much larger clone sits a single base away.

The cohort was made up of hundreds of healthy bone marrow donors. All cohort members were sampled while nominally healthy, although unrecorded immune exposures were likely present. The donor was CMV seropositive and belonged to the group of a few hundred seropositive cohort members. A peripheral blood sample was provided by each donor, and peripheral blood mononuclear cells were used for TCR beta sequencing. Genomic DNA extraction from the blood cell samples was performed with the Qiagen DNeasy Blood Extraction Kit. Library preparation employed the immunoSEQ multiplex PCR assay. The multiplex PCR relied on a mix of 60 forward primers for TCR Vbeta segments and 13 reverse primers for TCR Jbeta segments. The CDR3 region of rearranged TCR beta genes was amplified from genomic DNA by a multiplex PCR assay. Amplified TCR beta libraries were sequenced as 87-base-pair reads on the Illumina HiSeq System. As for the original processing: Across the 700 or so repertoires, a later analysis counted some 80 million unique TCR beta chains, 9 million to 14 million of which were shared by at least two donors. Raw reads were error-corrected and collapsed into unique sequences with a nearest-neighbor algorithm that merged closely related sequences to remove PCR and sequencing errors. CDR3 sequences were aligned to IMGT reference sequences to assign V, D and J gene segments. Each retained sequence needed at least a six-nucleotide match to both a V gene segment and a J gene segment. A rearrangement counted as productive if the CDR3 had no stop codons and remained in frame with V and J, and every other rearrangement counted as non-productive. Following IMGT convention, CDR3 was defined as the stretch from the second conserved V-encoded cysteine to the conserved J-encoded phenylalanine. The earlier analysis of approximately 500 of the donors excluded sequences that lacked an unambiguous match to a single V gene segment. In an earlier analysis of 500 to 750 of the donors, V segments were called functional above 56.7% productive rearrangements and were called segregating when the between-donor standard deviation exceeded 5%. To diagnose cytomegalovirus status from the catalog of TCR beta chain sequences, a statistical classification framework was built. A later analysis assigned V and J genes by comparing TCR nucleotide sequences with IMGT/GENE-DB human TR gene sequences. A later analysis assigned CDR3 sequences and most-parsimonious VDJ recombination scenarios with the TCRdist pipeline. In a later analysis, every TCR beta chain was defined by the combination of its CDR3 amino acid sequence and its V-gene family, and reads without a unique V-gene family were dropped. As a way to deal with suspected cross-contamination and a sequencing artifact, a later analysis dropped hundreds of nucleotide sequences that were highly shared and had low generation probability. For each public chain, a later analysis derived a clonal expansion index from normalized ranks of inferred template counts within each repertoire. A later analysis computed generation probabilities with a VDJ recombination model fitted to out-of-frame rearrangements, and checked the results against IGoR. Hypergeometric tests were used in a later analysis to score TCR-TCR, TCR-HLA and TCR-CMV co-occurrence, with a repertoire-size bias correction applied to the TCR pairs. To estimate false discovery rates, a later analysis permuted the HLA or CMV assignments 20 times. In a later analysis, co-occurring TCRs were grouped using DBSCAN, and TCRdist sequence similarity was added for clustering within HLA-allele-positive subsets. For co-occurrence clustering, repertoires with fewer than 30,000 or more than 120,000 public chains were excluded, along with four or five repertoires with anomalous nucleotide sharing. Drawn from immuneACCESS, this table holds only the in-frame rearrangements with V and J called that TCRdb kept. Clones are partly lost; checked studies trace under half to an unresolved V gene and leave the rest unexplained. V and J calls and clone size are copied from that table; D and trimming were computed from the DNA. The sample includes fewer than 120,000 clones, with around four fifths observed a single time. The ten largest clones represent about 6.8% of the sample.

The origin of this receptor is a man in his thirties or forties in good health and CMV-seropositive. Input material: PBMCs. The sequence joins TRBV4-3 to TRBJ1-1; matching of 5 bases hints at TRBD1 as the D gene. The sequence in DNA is TGCGCCAGCAGCCAGGGGCCGAACACTGAAGCTTTCTTT. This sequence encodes CASSQGPNTEAFF.